This entry lists 15 T cell receptor beta chains sequenced from one sample in a study of spatial heterogeneity in lung cancer. One entry per CDR3 protein results from TCRdb running MiXCR on the 5' RACE reads. The data contain 25,000 to 30,000 distinct CDR3 sequences, 7.5% to 9.5% of them seen just once; the ten biggest clones take up approximately 35%. Time point reported: sample taken at primary tumor resection. The authors sequenced whole RNA from tumor, nontumor lung or frozen PBMC without sorting. This material consisted of PBMCs, taken at surgery. Receptor source: a female donor with early-stage non-small cell lung cancer.

This clonotype was observed many times. The chain links TRBV18 to TRBJ1-1, with 10 nucleotides matching TRBD1. The ends lost 1 base at V and 3 bases at J; junction bases unmatched: 2. Germline V lookup: CDR1 KGHSH, CDR2 LQKENI. The CDR3 is 15 residues long. CDR3 bases: TGTGCCAGCTCACCACGGACAGGGGGATACACTGAAGCTTTCTTT. This gives the protein CASSPRTGGYTEAFF.

This clonotype has just a few counts. V gene TRBV20-1 combines with J gene TRBJ1-2; D call uncertain. V lost 0 bases, J lost 3 bases, and 11 bases lay in between. The germline V gene encodes CDR1 DFQATT and CDR2 SNEGSKA (reference sequence). The CDR3 totals 14 residues. CDR3 DNA sequence: TGCAGTGCTAGAGATAGGACCGCGGACTATGGCTACACCTTC. This gives the protein CSARDRTADYGYTF.

This clonotype was picked up a small number of times. The chain carries TRBV18 and TRBJ1-3, with D uncertain. Trimming pared 1 base from V and 0 bases from J, leaving 13 bases between. The germline CDR1 and CDR2 sequences are KGHSH and LQKENI. This CDR3 is built from 17 residues. The CDR3 spells CASSPREVTSSGNTIYF. As DNA, the CDR3 is TGTGCCAGCTCACCACGGGAAGTGACGAGCTCTGGAAACACCATATATTTT.

The chain links TRBV9 to TRBJ2-3; no clear D gene. V lost 0 bases, J lost 0 bases, and 5 bases lay in between. The V gene's germline CDR1 is SGDLS and CDR2 YYNGEE. The CDR3 covers 14 residues. DNA of the CDR3: TGTGCCAGCAGCGTAGGACCGAGCACAGATACGCAGTATTTT. It codes for CASSVGPSTDTQYF.

CDR3 bases: TGTGCCAGCAGTTACACGGACAGGGGAGTTAGCGACCGCAATGAGCAGTTCTTC. Its translation: CASSYTDRGVSDRNEQFF. This chain uses TRBV6-6 with TRBJ2-1, with 9 bases identical to TRBD1. The CDR3 runs to 18 residues. V was pared by 2 bases and J by 6 bases, with 14 bases of the junction left unmatched. CDR1 MNHNY and CDR2 SVGAGI come from the germline V gene (reference sequence).

V and J are TRBV29-1 and TRBJ2-3; a possible D gene is TRBD2 (6 bases). The V gene lost 6 bases and the J gene lost 2 bases, with 12 bases spanning the gap. CDR1 SQVTM and CDR2 ANQGSEA come from the germline V gene. The CDR3 length is 13 residues. The CDR3 sequence is CSVHSGPTDTQYF. As DNA, the CDR3 is TGCAGCGTCCACAGCGGGCCCACAGATACGCAGTATTTT.

This chain connects TRBV7-2 to TRBJ2-2; no definite D call. With 2 bases removed from V and 2 bases from J, the gap between germline ends came to 9 bases. CDR1 and CDR2 (germline): SGHTA, FQGNSA. The CDR3 loop spans 15 amino acids. The CDR3 protein is CASSLWLTNTGELFF. DNA of the CDR3: TGTGCCAGCAGCTTATGGCTGACTAACACCGGGGAGCTGTTTTTT.

This clonotype appeared many times. J is TRBJ2-1 and V is TRBV2, with no clear D. Trimming cost V 5 bases and J 2 bases, with 10 bases left between them. The CDR3 length is 14 residues. Germline V lookup: CDR1 SNHLY, CDR2 FYNNEI. The CDR3 here is CASSTEYPYNEQFF. Here the CDR3 DNA reads TGTGCCAGCAGTACCGAGTACCCCTACAATGAGCAGTTCTTC.

The chain combines TRBV5-1 with TRBJ1-3; TRBD1 agrees at 7 bases. The CDR3 totals 14 residues. Germline V gene sequence: CDR1 SGHRS, CDR2 YFSETQ. Trimming took 5 bases from V and 0 from J; bases not matched to a gene: 2. CDR3 coding DNA: TGCGCCAGCAGAGGGGGCCTCTCTGGAAACACCATATATTTT. Residues: CASRGGLSGNTIYF.

This chain joins TRBV19 and TRBJ1-1; no clear D. This CDR3 region has 14 residues. The V end lost 3 bases, the J end lost 0 bases, and 8 bases lay between the germline ends. Germline-derived CDR1 and CDR2 are LNHDA and SQIVND (reference sequence). The DNA of the CDR3 is TGTGCCAGTAGTATGTATTACGTGAACACTGAAGCTTTCTTT. This codes for CASSMYYVNTEAFF. Full variable domain (rest looked up from reference TRBV19 and TRBJ1-1): DGGITQSPKYLFRKEGQNVTLSCEQNLNHDAMYWYRQDPGQGLRLIYYSQIVNDFQKGDIAEGYSVSREKKESFPLTVTSAQKNPTAFYLCASSMYYVNTEAFFGQGTRLTVV.

This clonotype was found many times. The chain combines TRBV5-1 with TRBJ2-7, with 8 bases aligning to TRBD2. Germline V gives CDR1 SGHRS, CDR2 YFSETQ. The V segment lost 4 bases and the J segment 1 base; nucleotides outside the gene matches: 7. There are 15 residues in the CDR3. CDR3 nucleotides: TGCGCCAGCAGCCCCTATGCGGGAGGTTCCTACGAGCAGTACTTC. This encodes CASSPYAGGSYEQYF.

CDR3 in amino acids: CASSYQQGAGGDTQYF. The CDR3 DNA is TGTGCCAGCAGTTACCAACAGGGGGCCGGGGGAGATACGCAGTATTTT. The J gene is TRBJ2-3, the V gene TRBV6-2 or TRBV6-3; 9 positions agree with TRBD1. Looked up from germline, CDR1 is MNHEY and CDR2 is SVGEGT. V gave up 2 bases and J gave up 5 bases; unmatched junction bases: 8. This CDR3 contains 16 residues.

Worth noting for this clonotype: Just one base apart from a much larger clone, this may be a read error. The chain uses TRBV23-1 and TRBJ2-7, with D possibly being TRBD1 (6 bases). TRBV23-1 is filed as an ORF, its function uncertain. This CDR3 is built from 11 residues. Trimming took 1 base from V and 12 from J, leaving 10 bases between them. CDR3 bases: TGCGCCAGCAGTCAATTCGGACAGTGGTACGTC. Protein: CASSQFGQWYV.

This clonotype was detected ten times or more. The rearrangement joins TRBV4-2 to TRBJ1-2; 7 bases are a match to TRBD1. The CDR3 length is 13 residues. Germline CDR1 LGHNA, CDR2 YNFKEQ. The J segment lost 6 bases and the V segment lost 3 bases, leaving 4 bases of the junction unmatched. The CDR3 reads CASSQEGGDGYTF. CDR3 coding DNA: TGTGCCAGCAGCCAGGAAGGGGGCGATGGCTACACCTTC.

This clonotype was seen ten or more times. The V and J genes are TRBV6-5 and TRBJ1-2, with 9 bases matching TRBD1. Losses at the gene ends were 0 bases for V and 4 bases for J; bases not matched to a gene: 0. From germline, CDR1 is MNHEY and CDR2 SVGAGI. The CDR3 extends over 14 amino acids. Here the CDR3 reads CASSYSTGGYGYTF. DNA of the CDR3: TGTGCCAGCAGTTACTCGACAGGGGGCTATGGCTACACCTTC.